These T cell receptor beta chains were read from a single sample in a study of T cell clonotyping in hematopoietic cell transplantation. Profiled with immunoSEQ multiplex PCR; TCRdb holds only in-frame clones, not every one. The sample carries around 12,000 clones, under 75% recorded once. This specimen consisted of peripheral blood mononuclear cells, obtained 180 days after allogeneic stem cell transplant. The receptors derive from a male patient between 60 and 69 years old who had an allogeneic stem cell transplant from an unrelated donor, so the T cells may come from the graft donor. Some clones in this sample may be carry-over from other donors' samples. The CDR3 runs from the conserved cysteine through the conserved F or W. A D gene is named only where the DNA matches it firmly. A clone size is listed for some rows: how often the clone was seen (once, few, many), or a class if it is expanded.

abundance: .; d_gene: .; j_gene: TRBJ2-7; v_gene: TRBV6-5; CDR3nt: TGTGCCAGCAGTAACGCGTACGAGCAGTACTTC; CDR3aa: CASSNAYEQYF
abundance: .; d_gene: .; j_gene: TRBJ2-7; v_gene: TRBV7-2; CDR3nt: TGTGCCAGCAGCTTAGAAACACTTTACTACGAGCAGTACTTC; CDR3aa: CASSLETLYYEQYF
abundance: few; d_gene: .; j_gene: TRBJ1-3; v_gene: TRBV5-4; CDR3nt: TGTGCCAGCAGCTCCTCAAGTGGGCCTGGAAACACCATATATTTT; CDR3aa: CASSSSSGPGNTIYF
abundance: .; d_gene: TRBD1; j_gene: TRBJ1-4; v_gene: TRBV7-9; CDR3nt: TGTGCCAGCAGCCTGGGACAGGGGGGGGAAAAACTGTTTTTT; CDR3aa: CASSLGQGGEKLFF
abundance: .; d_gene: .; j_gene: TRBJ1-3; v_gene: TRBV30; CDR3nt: TGTGCCTGGAGTAGACTTGGGGTCTCTGGAAACACCATATATTTT; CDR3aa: CAWSRLGVSGNTIYF
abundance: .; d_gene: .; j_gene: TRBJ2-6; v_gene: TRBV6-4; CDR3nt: TGTGCCAGCAGTGTTGAGGCTGGGGCCAACGTCCTGACTTTC; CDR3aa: CASSVEAGANVLTF
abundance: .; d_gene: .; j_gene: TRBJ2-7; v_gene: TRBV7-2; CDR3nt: TGTGCCAGCAGCCCCACTAGCACGGTCGTCAACGAGCAGTACTTC; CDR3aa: CASSPTSTVVNEQYF
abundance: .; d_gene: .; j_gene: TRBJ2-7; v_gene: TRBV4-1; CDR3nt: TGCGCCAGCAGCCAAGGGAGGGGGGCCTACGAGCAGTACTTC; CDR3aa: CASSQGRGAYEQYF
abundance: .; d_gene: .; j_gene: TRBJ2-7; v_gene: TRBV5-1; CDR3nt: TGCGCCAGCAGCTTGGATGGGCAGACTAGTCGCTACGAGCAGTACTTC; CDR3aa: CASSLDGQTSRYEQYF
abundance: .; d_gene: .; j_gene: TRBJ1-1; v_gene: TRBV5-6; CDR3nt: TGTGCCAGCAGCTTTAACGGACCCGAAGCTTTCTTT; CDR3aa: CASSFNGPEAFF
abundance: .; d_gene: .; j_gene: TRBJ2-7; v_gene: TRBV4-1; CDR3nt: TGCGCCAGCAGCCAAGAGATCACCCTGAGCTCCTACGAGCAGTACTTC; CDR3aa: CASSQEITLSSYEQYF
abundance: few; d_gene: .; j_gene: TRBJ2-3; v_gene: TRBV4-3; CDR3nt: TGCGCTAGCAGCCAAGAATGGCCGAGCACAGATACGCAGTATTTT; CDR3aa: CASSQEWPSTDTQYF
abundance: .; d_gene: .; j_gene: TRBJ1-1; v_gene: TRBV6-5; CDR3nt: TGTGCCAGCAGTTACTCGAACACCATGAACACTGAAGCTTTCTTT; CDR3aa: CASSYSNTMNTEAFF
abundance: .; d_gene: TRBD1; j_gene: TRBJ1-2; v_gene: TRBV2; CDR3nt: TGTGCCAGCAGTGAGACAGGGATAGCTAACTATGGCTACACCTTC; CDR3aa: CASSETGIANYGYTF
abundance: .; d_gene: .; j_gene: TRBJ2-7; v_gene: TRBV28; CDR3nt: TGTGCCAGCAGTTACCCAGAACAGAAGATCTTC; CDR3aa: CASSYPEQKIF
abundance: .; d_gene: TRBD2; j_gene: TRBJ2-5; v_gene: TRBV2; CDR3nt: TGTGCCAGCAGCCTTAGACTAGCCGTACAAGAGACCCAGTACTTC; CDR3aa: CASSLRLAVQETQYF
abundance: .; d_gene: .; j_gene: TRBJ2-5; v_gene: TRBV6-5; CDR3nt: TGTGCCAGCAGTTACTCGAGGGGCGCCATGGAGACCCAGTACTTC; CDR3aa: CASSYSRGAMETQYF
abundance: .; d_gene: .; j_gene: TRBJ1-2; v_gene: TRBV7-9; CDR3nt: TGTGCCAGCAGCCCCCTAAGAGGGCCTCCTCTTGGCTACACCTTC; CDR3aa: CASSPLRGPPLGYTF
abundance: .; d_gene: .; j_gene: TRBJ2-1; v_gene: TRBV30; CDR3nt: TGTGCCTGGAGAAACTACAATGAGCAGTTCTTC; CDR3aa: CAWRNYNEQFF
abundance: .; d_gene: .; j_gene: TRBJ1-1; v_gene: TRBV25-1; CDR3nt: TGTGCCAGCAGTACCTGGGACACCCAATACACTGAAGCTTTCTTT; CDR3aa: CASSTWDTQYTEAFF
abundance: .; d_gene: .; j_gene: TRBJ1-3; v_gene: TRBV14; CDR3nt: TGTGCCAGCAGCCAAGATGGACGGGGCTCTGGAAACACCATATATTTT; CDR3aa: CASSQDGRGSGNTIYF
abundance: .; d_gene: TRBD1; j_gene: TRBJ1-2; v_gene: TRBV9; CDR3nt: TGTGCCAGCAGCGCCCAACCAGGGGGCGGCGGCTACACCTTC; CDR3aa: CASSAQPGGGGYTF
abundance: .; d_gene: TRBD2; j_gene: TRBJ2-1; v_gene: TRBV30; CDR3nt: TGTGCCTGTTCTATATACGGGACTAGGGGCCGGGAGCAGTTCTTC; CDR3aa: CACSIYGTRGREQFF
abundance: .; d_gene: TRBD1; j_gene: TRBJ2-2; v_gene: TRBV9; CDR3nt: TGTGCCAGCAGCGGAACAGGGGGGAGCCTCAACACCGGGGAGCTGTTTTTT; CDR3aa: CASSGTGGSLNTGELFF
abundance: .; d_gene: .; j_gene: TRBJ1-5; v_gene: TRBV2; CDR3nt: TGTGCCAGCAGTGAAGCGGGAGGGGGTAATCAGCCCCAGCATTTT; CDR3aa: CASSEAGGGNQPQHF
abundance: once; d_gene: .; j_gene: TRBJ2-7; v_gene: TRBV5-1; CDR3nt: TGCGCCAGCAGAATACTCCCTAGCTCCTACGAGCAGTACTTC; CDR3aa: CASRILPSSYEQYF
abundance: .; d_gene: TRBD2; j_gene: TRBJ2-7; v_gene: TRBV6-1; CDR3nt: TGTGCCAGCAGTGAAGTAGCGGGGTTGTCCTACGAGCAGTACTTC; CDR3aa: CASSEVAGLSYEQYF
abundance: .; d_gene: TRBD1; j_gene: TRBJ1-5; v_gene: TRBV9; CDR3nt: TGTGCCAGCAGCGCAGATGACAGGGGGCAGCCCCAGCATTTT; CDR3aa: CASSADDRGQPQHF
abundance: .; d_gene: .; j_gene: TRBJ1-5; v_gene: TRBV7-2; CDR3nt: TGTGCCAGCAGCTTAGGGTTGGGCGGCAATCAGCCCCAGCATTTT; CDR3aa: CASSLGLGGNQPQHF
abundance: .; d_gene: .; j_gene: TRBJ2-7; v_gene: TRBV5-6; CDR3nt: TGTGCCAGCAGCTCGGACGGTTCCCCCTACGAGCAGTACTTC; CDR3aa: CASSSDGSPYEQYF
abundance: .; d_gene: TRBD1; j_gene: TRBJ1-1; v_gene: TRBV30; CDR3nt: TGTGCCTGGACCCCCCCGGGACAGGGACCCCCTGAAGCTTTCTTT; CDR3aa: CAWTPPGQGPPEAFF
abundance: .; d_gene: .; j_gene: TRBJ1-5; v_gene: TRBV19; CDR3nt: TGTGCCAGTAGTATAAGGGGATTCGATCAGCCCCAGCATTTT; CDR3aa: CASSIRGFDQPQHF
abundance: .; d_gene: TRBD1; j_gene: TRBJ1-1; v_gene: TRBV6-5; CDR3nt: TGTGCCAGCAGTTACTTGGACAGGAAGAACACTGAAGCTTTCTTT; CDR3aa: CASSYLDRKNTEAFF
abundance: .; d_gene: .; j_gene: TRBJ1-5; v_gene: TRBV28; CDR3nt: TGTGCCAGCAGTTTTAGTTCGGGCAATCAGCCCCAGCATTTT; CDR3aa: CASSFSSGNQPQHF
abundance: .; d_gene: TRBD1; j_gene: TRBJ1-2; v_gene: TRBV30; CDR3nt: TGTGCCTGGAGTCCGGGACAGAGCTATGGCTACACCTTC; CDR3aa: CAWSPGQSYGYTF
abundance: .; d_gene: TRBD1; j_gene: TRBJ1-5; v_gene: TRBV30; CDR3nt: TGTGCCCCGACAGGGCGGTATAGCAATCAGCCCCAGCATTTT; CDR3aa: CAPTGRYSNQPQHF
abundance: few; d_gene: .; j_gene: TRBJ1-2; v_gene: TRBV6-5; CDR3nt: TGTGCCAGCAAAACCGGGCACGGAACGGATGGCTACACCTTC; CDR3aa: CASKTGHGTDGYTF
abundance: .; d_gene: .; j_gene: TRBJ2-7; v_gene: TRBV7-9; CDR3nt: TGTGCCAGCAGCTTAGACTTCAGGGGGGACCAGTACTTC; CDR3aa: CASSLDFRGDQYF
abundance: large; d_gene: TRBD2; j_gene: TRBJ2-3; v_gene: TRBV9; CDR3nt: TGTGCCAGCAGCGTAGAACTAGCGGGAGCGGGAGATACGCAGTATTTT; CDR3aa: CASSVELAGAGDTQYF
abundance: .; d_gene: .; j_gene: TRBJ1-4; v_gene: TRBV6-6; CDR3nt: TGTGCCAGCAGTCCCGTTAATGAAAAACTGTTTTTT; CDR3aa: CASSPVNEKLFF
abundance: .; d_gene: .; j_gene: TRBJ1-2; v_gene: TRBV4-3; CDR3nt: TGCGCCAGCAGCCAAGTGGGAGGACCGGGACAAGTCTATGGCTACACCTTC; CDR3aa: CASSQVGGPGQVYGYTF
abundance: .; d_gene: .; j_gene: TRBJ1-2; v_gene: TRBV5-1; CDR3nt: TGCGCCAGCAGCTTGGATTTTGGGGGCTACACCTTC; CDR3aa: CASSLDFGGYTF
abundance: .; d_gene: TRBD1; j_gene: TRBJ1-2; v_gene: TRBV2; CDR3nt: TGTGCCAGCAGTGAATGGACAGGGCGAAACTATGGCTACACCTTC; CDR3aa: CASSEWTGRNYGYTF
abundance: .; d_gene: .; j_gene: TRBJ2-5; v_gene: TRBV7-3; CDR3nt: TGTGCCAGCAGCTTTAACGGCGGAGAGACCCAGTACTTC; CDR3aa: CASSFNGGETQYF
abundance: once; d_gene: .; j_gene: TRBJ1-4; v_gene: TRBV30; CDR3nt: TGTGCCTGGGCTCAAACTAATGAAAAACTGTTTTTT; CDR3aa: CAWAQTNEKLFF